This T cell receptor (beta chain) was sequenced during a study of human T cells and chemical hapten exposure. TCRdb called the RACE reads again in MiXCR, with one record for every CDR3 protein. The repertoire has about 120,000 distinct CDR3 sequences, about an eighth of them found once; the top ten carry 0.7% to 0.95%. Indicated time point: patch test 1, 2 weeks after DPC sensitization. The treatment denotes: therapeutic diphenylcyclopropenone sensitization with weekly scalp DPC. The germline V gene encodes CDR1 SEHNR and CDR2 FQNEAQ (reference sequence). The CDR3 contains 15 residues. Trimming removed 8 bases at V and 3 bases at J, with 20 bases between.

The material was whole blood, obtained in connection with sensitization to the hapten diphenylcyclopropenone (DPC). The chain couples TRBV7-9 to TRBJ2-7; D is perhaps TRBD2 (7 bases). This TCR came from a man aged 18 to 30 with alopecia areata. Some clones in this sample may be carry-over from other donors' samples. DNA for the CDR3: TGTGCCAGCTCCCCGGGGCGGGGGCTCGTCTACGAGCAGTACGTC. It translates to CASSPGRGLVYEQYV.